Below are 29 T cell receptor beta chains sequenced from a single sample in a study of siplizumab effects on memory and regulatory T cells. This table comes from immunoSEQ multiplex PCR, and its TCRdb copy is limited to in-frame clones, with some not included. The sample has 50,000 or so clones; about 97% are singletons. The source material was naive CD4+ T cells sorted from blood. The receptors stem from a human donor in good health.

V is TRBV9 and J is TRBJ2-5; D unclear. The CDR3 runs 15 residues. CDR1 and CDR2 from the germline V gene are SGDLS and YYNGEE. V gave up 4 bases and J gave up 1 base, with 14 bases separating them. In nucleotides, the CDR3 is TGTGCCAGCAGCCCCCGCGGTCGTGCCCAAGAGACCCAGTACTTC. Translation gives CASSPRGRAQETQYF.

V and J are TRBV19 and TRBJ2-2, with TRBD1 matching 7 bases. The CDR3 consists of 15 residues. V lost 1 base and J lost 3; bases outside the gene matches: 2. Germline values: CDR1 LNHDA, CDR2 SQIVND (reference sequence). The CDR3: CASSIVDRDTGELFF. The CDR3 DNA sequence: TGTGCCAGTAGTATAGTCGACAGGGACACCGGGGAGCTGTTTTTT.

This chain uses TRBV30 with TRBJ1-4; 10 nucleotides align to TRBD1. Germline V gene data show CDR1 as GTSNPN and CDR2 as SVGIG (reference sequence). The CDR3 loop spans 15 amino acids. V trimming: 2 bases; J trimming: 7 bases; junction bases outside the gene matches: 7. CDR3 amino acids: CAWSPTGGISEKLFF. The CDR3 DNA reads TGTGCCTGGAGTCCGACAGGGGGCATATCTGAAAAACTGTTTTTT.

This clone showed up just once. The chain combines TRBV18 with TRBJ2-3; 10 nucleotides match TRBD2. Germline-derived CDR1 and CDR2 are KGHSH and LQKENI. CDR3 length: 18 residues. Trimming at V came to 0 bases and at J to 3 bases, leaving 9 bases not matched to a gene. DNA of the CDR3: TGTGCCAGCTCACCACCAACTAGCGGGACGATGGGGACAGATACGCAGTATTTT. This gives the protein CASSPPTSGTMGTDTQYF.

This clone was detected once. The V gene is TRBV14, the J gene TRBJ2-5, with D possibly matching TRBD1 (5 bases). V was shortened by 1 base and J by 4 bases, with 10 bases between the two germline ends. Germline V gene sequence: CDR1 SGHDN, CDR2 FVKESK. The CDR3 is 14 amino acids. CDR3 region: CASSQASRGETQYF. Written as DNA, the CDR3 is TGTGCCAGCAGCCAAGCCTCAAGGGGAGAGACCCAGTACTTC.

This chain connects TRBV10-3 to TRBJ1-1; D remains ambiguous. The CDR3 is 11 amino acids. CDR1 ENHRY and CDR2 SYGVKD come from the germline V gene. V shed 3 bases and J shed 6 bases, with 5 bases lying between them. The CDR3 coding sequence is TGTGCCATCAGTGATTCTGCTGAAGCTTTCTTT. Protein product: CAISDSAEAFF.

The gene calls are TRBV5-5 and TRBJ2-5; D possibly corresponds to TRBD1 (7 bases). Germline CDR1 SGHKS, CDR2 YYEKEE (reference sequence). The CDR3 runs to 13 residues. Trimming removed 6 bases from V and 7 bases from J, with 16 bases in between. This chain's CDR3 is CASMGTVEGTQYF. Written as DNA, the CDR3 is TGTGCCAGCATGGGGACAGTGGAGGGGACCCAGTACTTC.

The genes are TRBV2 and TRBJ1-3; perhaps TRBD1 as D (5 bases). Trimming removed 4 bases at V and 2 bases at J, with 18 bases between. CDR1 SNHLY and CDR2 FYNNEI come from the germline V gene. CDR3 length: 17 residues. The CDR3 nucleotides are TGTGCCAGCAGTGGACAGTCTCCAACCCGTCCTGGAAACACCATATATTTT. It encodes CASSGQSPTRPGNTIYF.

In regard to this clone: In the same sample, other DNA sequences code for this CDR3. The chain couples TRBV29-1 to TRBJ2-7; the D is unclear. This CDR3 region has 12 residues. Germline V gene lookup returns CDR1 SQVTM and CDR2 ANQGSEA. V lost 4 bases and J 1 base, leaving 8 bases between the germline ends. CDR3 coding DNA: TGCAGCGTTGGTGGGCATTCCTACGAGCAGTACTTC. This encodes CSVGGHSYEQYF.

This chain links TRBV28 with TRBJ1-5, with D perhaps matching TRBD1 (5 bases). The V end lost 7 bases, the J end lost 3 bases, and 16 bases lay between the germline ends. Germline values: CDR1 MDHEN, CDR2 SYDVKM. The CDR3 is 15 residues long. The CDR3: CASTLGRPLNQPQHF. DNA for the CDR3: TGTGCCAGCACCTTGGGACGCCCCCTCAATCAGCCCCAGCATTTT.

The CDR3 coding sequence is TGTGCCATCAGTGAGGGCCGGGACAGGGTACGGGAGACCCAGTACTTC. Protein sequence: CAISEGRDRVRETQYF. The J gene is TRBJ2-5, the V gene TRBV10-3, with 9 bases that match TRBD1. CDR3 length: 16 residues. From germline, CDR1 is ENHRY and CDR2 SYGVKD. After removal of 2 bases from V and 5 bases from J, the junction contained 9 bases not matched to a gene.

J is TRBJ2-7 and V is TRBV29-1; 13 bases map to TRBD2. The germline CDR1 and CDR2 sequences are SQVTM and ANQGSEA. The CDR3 covers 16 residues. Germline trimming cut 4 bases from V and 1 base from J; bases unmatched to any gene: 7. The CDR3 DNA follows: TGCAGCGTTGGTCGAACTAGCGGGAGGGATTCCTACGAGCAGTACTTC. Translated, it gives CSVGRTSGRDSYEQYF.

The chain carries TRBV4-2 and TRBJ1-5; D is unresolved. The CDR3 sequence is 17 residues long. The V and J ends lost 0 bases and 5 bases respectively, with 17 bases between them. In germline, CDR1 is LGHNA, CDR2 YNFKEQ. The CDR3 protein is CASSQERVADDHQPQHF. CDR3 DNA sequence: TGTGCCAGCAGCCAAGAAAGGGTTGCAGACGACCATCAGCCCCAGCATTTT.

The V call is TRBV4-1, the J call TRBJ2-7; D unresolved. The germline V gene has CDR1 MGHRA and CDR2 YSYEKL. Trimming removed 8 bases from V and 2 bases from J, with 7 bases in between. The CDR3 length is 11 residues. This chain's CDR3 is CASGMPYEQYF. CDR3 DNA sequence: TGCGCCAGCGGGATGCCCTACGAGCAGTACTTC.

This clone is a singleton in its sample. The chain employs TRBV15 and TRBJ2-1, with unresolved D. Trimming shortened V by 0 bases and J by 9 bases, and 6 bases separated the two germline ends. CDR3 length equals 12 residues. Per the germline V gene, CDR1 is LNHNV and CDR2 is YYDKDF (reference sequence). The DNA of the CDR3 is TGTGCCACCAGCAGAGATCGCCCTGAGCAGTTCTTC. It translates to CATSRDRPEQFF.

The rearrangement joins TRBV7-9 to TRBJ1-4, with D uncertain. Per the germline V gene, CDR1 is SEHNR and CDR2 is FQNEAQ (reference sequence). The CDR3 spans 14 residues. V lost 2 bases, J lost 3 bases, and 7 bases lay in between. The CDR3 DNA reads as TGTGCCAGCAGCTTACATACAGCTAATGAAAAACTGTTTTTT. It specifies CASSLHTANEKLFF.

The V call is TRBV11-2, the J call TRBJ2-5; 11 bases match TRBD1. Germline CDR1 SGHAT, CDR2 FQNNGV. CDR3 length equals 16 residues. After removal of 1 base from V and 0 bases from J, the junction contained 1 base not matched to a gene. The CDR3 sequence is CASSLGDRGYQETQYF. The CDR3 DNA reads as TGTGCCAGCAGCTTAGGGGACAGGGGGTACCAAGAGACCCAGTACTTC.

The chain employs TRBV28 and TRBJ1-5; D remains ambiguous. This CDR3 spans 13 amino acids. Germline V gene data show CDR1 as MDHEN and CDR2 as SYDVKM. Trimming shortened V by 5 bases and J by 0 bases, and 5 bases separated the two germline ends. CDR3 nucleotide sequence: TGTGCCAGCAGTATCCGTAGCAATCAGCCCCAGCATTTT. Protein sequence: CASSIRSNQPQHF.

This CDR3 is CASSRRENTYNEQFF. As DNA, the CDR3 is TGTGCCAGCAGTAGGCGGGAGAACACCTACAATGAGCAGTTCTTC. The rearrangement joins TRBV6-6 to TRBJ2-1; 7 bases are a match to TRBD2. Germline-derived CDR1 and CDR2 are MNHNY and SVGAGI (reference sequence). This CDR3 has 15 amino acids. V shed 5 bases and J 2 bases; nucleotides not matched to a gene: 6.

On this clone: Other DNA sequences in this sample translate to the same CDR3. This sequence joins TRBV30 and TRBJ2-7; D gene unclear. V gave up 0 bases and J gave up 1 base, with 4 bases separating them. This CDR3 is 12 amino acids long. Germline values: CDR1 GTSNPN, CDR2 SVGIG (reference sequence). The DNA for the CDR3 is TGTGCCTGGAGTGTAACGTCCTACGAGCAGTACTTC. Encoded protein: CAWSVTSYEQYF.

CDR3: CASSIQGARDTQYF. The CDR3 region has the DNA TGTGCCAGTAGTATTCAGGGGGCGAGAGATACGCAGTATTTT. The gene calls are TRBV19 and TRBJ2-3, with 8 bases aligning to TRBD1. CDR1 is LNHDA and CDR2 is SQIVND in the germline V gene (reference sequence). Unmatched junction bases numbered 4, after V lost 3 bases and J lost 5 bases. The CDR3 length is 14 residues.

The chain is built from TRBV11-3 and TRBJ2-2; no clear D gene. The CDR3 spans 15 residues. Germline V gene lookup returns CDR1 SGHNT and CDR2 YENEEA. V lost 1 base and J lost 0, with 6 bases in between. CDR3 sequence reads: CASSLGAANTGELFF. CDR3 nucleotide sequence: TGTGCCAGCAGCTTAGGGGCAGCGAACACCGGGGAGCTGTTTTTT. The full variable domain, in which reference TRBV11-3 and TRBJ2-2 provide the parts outside the CDR3, is EAGVVQSPRYKIIEKKQPVAFWCNPISGHNTLYWYLQNLGQGPELLIRYENEEAVDDSQLPKDRFSAERLKGVDSTLKIQPAELGDSAVYLCASSLGAANTGELFFGEGSRLTVL.

This chain connects TRBV10-3 to TRBJ1-2, with D possibly matching TRBD1 (5 bases). Germline CDR1 is ENHRY and CDR2 is SYGVKD. Trimming shortened V by 11 bases and J by 0 bases, and 13 bases separated the two germline ends. The CDR3 loop spans 13 amino acids. CDR3 sequence (DNA): TGTGCCGCGGGACCGACAGCTAACTATGGCTACACCTTC. Translation gives CAAGPTANYGYTF.

This clone was detected only once. V usage is TRBV7-9 and J usage is TRBJ1-2; 9 bases map to TRBD1. Losses at the gene ends were 5 bases for V and 3 bases for J; bases not matched to a gene: 7. The germline V gene encodes CDR1 SEHNR and CDR2 FQNEAQ (reference sequence). The CDR3 runs to 15 residues. The CDR3 region is CASSPWDREDYGYTF. Written as DNA, the CDR3 is TGTGCCAGCAGCCCATGGGACAGGGAGGACTATGGCTACACCTTC.

This chain uses TRBV28 with TRBJ2-2; 10 bases are shared with TRBD1. Per the germline V gene, CDR1 is MDHEN and CDR2 is SYDVKM. The CDR3 length is 17 residues. V gave up 4 bases and J gave up 4 bases; unmatched junction bases: 9. The CDR3 coding sequence is TGTGCCAGCAGTTATTTTTCGGGACAGGGGACCACCGGGGAGCTGTTTTTT. The encoded protein is CASSYFSGQGTTGELFF.

The chain links TRBV9 to TRBJ2-2; unclear D gene. Germline assignment: CDR1 SGDLS and CDR2 YYNGEE. The V end lost 3 bases, the J end lost 3 bases, and 12 bases lay between the germline ends. CDR3 length: 15 amino acids. The CDR3 bases are TGTGCCAGCAGCGAAGAAGCTAGTTACACCGGGGAGCTGTTTTTT. Its protein product is CASSEEASYTGELFF.

V gene TRBV19 combines with J gene TRBJ2-3; TRBD2 matches at 8 bases. Germline V gene lookup returns CDR1 LNHDA and CDR2 SQIVND (reference sequence). V lost 5 bases to trimming and J lost 1 base; unmatched junction nucleotides: 5. The length of the CDR3 is 15 residues. CDR3 amino acids: CASSFAGGGTDTQYF. CDR3 DNA sequence: TGTGCCAGTAGTTTCGCGGGAGGTGGCACAGATACGCAGTATTTT.

This chain joins TRBV19 and TRBJ2-1; 9 nucleotides line up with TRBD2. CDR1 LNHDA and CDR2 SQIVND come from the germline V gene (reference sequence). Trimming took 5 bases from V and 2 from J; bases not matched to a gene: 4. CDR3 length: 15 residues. The CDR3 sequence is CASSETSGPYNEQFF. In DNA form, the CDR3 reads TGTGCCAGTAGTGAGACTAGCGGACCCTACAATGAGCAGTTCTTC.

CDR3 DNA: TGTGCCAGCAGCCCGCCGGGACGGAAGTCCTACGAGCAGTACTTC. This gives the protein CASSPPGRKSYEQYF. The chain is built from TRBV7-9 and TRBJ2-7; perhaps D is TRBD1 or TRBD2 (5 bases each). Germline V lookup: CDR1 SEHNR, CDR2 FQNEAQ (reference sequence). V gave up 5 bases and J gave up 1 base, with 15 bases separating them. This CDR3 region has 15 residues.